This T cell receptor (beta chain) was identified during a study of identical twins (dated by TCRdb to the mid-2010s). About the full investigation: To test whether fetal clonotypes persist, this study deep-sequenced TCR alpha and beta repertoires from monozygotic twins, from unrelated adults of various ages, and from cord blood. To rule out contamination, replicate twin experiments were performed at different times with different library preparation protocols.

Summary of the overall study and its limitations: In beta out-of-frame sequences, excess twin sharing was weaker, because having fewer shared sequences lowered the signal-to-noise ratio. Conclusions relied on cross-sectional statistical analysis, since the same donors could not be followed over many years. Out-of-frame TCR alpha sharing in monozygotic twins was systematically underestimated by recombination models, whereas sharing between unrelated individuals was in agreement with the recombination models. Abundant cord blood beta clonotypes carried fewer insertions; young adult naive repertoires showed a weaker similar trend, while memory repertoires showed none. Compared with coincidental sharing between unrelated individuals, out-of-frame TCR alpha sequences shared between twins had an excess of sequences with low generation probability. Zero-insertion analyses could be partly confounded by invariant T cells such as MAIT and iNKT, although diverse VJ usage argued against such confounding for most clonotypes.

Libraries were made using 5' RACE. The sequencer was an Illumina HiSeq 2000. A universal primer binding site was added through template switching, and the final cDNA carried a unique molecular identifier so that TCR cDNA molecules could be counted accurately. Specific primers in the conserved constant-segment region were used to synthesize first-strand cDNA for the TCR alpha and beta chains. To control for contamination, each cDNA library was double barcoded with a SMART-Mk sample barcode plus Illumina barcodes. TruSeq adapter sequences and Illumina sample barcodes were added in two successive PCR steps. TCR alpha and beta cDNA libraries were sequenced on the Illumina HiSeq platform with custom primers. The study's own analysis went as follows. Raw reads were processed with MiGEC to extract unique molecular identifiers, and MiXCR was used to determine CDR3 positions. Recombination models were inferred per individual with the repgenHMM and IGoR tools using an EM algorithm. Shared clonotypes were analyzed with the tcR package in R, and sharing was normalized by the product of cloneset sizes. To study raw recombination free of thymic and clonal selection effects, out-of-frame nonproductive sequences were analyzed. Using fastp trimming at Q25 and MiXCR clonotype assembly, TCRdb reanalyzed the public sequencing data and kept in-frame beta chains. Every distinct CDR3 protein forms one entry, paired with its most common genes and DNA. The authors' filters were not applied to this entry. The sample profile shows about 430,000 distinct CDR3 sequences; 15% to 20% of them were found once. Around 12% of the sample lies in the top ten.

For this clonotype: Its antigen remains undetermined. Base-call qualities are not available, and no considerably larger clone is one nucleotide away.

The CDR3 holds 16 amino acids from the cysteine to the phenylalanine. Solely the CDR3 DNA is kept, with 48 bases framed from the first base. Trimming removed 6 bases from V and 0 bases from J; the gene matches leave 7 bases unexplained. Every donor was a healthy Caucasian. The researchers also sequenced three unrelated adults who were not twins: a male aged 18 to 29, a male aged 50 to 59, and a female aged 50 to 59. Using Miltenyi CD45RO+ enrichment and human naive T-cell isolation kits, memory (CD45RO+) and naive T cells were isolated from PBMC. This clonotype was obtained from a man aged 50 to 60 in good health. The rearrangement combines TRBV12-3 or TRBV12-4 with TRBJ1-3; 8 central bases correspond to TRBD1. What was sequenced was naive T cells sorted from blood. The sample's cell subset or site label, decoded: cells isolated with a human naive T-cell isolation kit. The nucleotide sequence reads TGTGCCAGCAGAGCCAGACAGGGGAACTCTGGAAACACCATATATTTT. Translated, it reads CASRARQGNSGNTIYF.